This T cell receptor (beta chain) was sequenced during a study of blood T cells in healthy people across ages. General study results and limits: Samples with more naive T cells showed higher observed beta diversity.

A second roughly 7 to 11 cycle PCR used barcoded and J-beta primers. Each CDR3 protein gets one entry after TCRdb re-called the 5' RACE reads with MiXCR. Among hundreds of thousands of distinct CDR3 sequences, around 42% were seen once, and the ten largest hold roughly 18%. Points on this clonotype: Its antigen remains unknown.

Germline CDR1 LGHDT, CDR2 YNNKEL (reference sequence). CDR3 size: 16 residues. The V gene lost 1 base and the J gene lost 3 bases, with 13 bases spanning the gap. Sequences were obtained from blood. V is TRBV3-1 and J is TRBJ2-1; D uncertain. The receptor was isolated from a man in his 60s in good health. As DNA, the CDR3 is TGTGCCAGCAGCCAAGTCGTCGTGGGGAACTACAATGAGCAGTTCTTC. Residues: CASSQVVVGNYNEQFF.